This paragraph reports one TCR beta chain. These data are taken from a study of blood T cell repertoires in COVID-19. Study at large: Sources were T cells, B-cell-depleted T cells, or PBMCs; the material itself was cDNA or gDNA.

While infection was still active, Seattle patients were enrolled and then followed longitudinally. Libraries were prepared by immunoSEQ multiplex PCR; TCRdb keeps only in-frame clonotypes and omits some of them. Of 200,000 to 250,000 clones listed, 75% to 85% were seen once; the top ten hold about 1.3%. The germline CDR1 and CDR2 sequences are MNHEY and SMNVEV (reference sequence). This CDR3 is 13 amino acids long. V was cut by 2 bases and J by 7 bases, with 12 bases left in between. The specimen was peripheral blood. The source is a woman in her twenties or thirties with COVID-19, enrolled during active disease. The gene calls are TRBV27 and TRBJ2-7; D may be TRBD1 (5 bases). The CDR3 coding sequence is TGTGCCAGCAGTTTAGGGGCCCACCTGGAGCAGTACTTC. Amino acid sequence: CASSLGAHLEQYF.